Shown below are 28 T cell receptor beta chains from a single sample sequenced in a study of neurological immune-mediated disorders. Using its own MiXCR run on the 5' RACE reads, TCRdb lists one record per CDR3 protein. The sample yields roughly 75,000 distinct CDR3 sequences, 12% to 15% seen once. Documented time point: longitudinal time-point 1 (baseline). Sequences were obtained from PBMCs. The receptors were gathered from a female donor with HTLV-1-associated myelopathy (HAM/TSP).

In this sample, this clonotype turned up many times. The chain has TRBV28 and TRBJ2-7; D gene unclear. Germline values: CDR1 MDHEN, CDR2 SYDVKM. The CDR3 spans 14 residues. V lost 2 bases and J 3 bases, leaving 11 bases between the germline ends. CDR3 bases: TGTGCCAGCAGTTTAGGTGGGTTTATCTACGAGCAGTACTTC. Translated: CASSLGGFIYEQYF.

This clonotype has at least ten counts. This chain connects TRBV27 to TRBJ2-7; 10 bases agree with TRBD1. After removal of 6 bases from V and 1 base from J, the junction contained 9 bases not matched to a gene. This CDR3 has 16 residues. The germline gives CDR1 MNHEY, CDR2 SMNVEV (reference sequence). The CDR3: CASRYSGTGASYEQYF. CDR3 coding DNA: TGTGCCAGCAGATACAGCGGGACAGGGGCGTCCTACGAGCAGTACTTC.

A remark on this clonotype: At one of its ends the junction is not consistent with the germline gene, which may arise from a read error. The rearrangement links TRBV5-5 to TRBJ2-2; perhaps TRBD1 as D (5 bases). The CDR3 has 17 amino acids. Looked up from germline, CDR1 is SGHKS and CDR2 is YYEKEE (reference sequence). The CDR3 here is CASSLVSSTANTGELFF. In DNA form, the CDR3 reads TGTGCCAGCAGTTTGGTATCGTCGACAGCGAACACCGGGGAGCTGTTTTTT.

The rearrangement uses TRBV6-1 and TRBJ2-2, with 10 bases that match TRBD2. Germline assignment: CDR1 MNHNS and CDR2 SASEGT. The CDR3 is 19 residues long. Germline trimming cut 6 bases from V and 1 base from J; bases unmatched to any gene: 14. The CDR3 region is CASSLSVLAGAENTGELFF. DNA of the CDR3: TGTGCCAGCAGCTTGTCCGTCCTAGCGGGGGCCGAGAACACCGGGGAGCTGTTTTTT.

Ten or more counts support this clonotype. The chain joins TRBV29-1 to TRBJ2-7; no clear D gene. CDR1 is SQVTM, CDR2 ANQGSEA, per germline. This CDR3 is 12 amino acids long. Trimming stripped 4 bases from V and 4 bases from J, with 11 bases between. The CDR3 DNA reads TGCAGCGTTGTAACAGAGACATACGAGCAGTACTTC. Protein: CSVVTETYEQYF.

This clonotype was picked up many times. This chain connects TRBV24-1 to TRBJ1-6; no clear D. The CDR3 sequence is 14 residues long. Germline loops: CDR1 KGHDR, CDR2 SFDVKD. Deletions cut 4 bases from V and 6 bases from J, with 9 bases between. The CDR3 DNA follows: TGTGCCACCAGTGACTCGACCACTAATTCACCCCTCCACTTT. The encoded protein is CATSDSTTNSPLHF.

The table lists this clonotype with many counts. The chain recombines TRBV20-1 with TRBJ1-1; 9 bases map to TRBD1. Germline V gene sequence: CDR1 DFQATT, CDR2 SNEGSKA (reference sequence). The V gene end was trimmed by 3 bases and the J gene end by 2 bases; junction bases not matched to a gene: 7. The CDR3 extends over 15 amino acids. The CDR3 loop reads CSARGTGRGNTEAFF. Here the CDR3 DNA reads TGCAGTGCTAGGGGGACAGGGCGGGGTAACACTGAAGCTTTCTTT.

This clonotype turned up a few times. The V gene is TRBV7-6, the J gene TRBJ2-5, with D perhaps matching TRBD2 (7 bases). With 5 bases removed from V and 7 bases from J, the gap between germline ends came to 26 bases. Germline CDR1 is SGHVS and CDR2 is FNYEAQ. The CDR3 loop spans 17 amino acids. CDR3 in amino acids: CASSPMGGAGATGTQYF. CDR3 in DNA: TGTGCCAGCAGCCCCATGGGCGGGGCGGGGGCCACGGGGACCCAGTACTTC.

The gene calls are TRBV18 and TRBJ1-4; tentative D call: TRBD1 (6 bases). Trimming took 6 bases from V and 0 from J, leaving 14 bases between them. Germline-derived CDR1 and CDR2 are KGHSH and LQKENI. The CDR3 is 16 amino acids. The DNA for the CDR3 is TGTGCCAGCTCGCCCCTGGGGGCAGCAACTAATGAAAAACTGTTTTTT. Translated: CASSPLGAATNEKLFF.

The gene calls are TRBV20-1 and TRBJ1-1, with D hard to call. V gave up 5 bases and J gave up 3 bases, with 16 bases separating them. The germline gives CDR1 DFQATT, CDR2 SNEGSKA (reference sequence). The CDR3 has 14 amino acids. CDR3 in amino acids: CSARKLDPYTEAFF. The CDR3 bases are TGCAGTGCTCGAAAGTTAGATCCCTACACTGAAGCTTTCTTT.

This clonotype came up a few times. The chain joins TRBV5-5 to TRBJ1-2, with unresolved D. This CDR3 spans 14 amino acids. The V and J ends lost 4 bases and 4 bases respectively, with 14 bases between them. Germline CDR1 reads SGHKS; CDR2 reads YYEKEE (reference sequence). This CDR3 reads CASSPARRGYGYTF. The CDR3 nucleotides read TGTGCCAGCAGCCCGGCACGGCGAGGCTATGGCTACACCTTC. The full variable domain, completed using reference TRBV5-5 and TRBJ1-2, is DAGVTQSPTHLIKTRGQQVTLRCSPISGHKSVSWYQQVLGQGPQFIFQYYEKEERGRGNFPDRFSARQFPNYSSELNVNALLLGDSALYLCASSPARRGYGYTFGSGTRLTVV.

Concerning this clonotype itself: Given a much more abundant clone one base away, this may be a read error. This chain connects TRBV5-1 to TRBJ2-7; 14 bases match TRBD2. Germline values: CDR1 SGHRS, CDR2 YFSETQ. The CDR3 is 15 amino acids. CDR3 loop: CVSSPGLAGAYEQYF. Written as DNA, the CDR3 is TGCGTCAGCAGCCCGGGACTAGCGGGGGCTTACGAGCAGTACTTC.

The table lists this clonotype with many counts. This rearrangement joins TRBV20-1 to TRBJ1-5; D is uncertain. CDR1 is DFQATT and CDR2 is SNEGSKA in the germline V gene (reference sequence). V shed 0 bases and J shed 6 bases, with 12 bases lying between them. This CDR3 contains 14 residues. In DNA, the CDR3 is TGCAGTGCTAGAGATCGGCGGGTCGGTCAGCCCCAGCATTTT. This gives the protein CSARDRRVGQPQHF.

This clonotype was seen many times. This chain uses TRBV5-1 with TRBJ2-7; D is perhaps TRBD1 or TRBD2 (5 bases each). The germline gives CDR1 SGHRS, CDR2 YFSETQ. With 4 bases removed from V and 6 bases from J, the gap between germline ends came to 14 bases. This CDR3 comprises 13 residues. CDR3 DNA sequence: TGCGCCAGCAGCACCGGGACCCAAGGCGAGCAGTACTTC. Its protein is CASSTGTQGEQYF.

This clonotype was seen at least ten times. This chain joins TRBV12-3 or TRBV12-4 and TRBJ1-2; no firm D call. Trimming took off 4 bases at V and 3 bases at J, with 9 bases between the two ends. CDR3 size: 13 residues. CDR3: CASSSTDYYGYTF. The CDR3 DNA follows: TGTGCCAGCAGTTCAACAGATTACTATGGCTACACCTTC.

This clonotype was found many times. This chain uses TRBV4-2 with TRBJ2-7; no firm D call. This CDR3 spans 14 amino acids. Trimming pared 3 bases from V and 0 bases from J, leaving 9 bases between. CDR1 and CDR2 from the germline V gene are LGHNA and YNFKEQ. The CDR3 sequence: CASSQKLFSYEQYF. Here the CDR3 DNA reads TGTGCCAGCAGCCAGAAACTGTTCTCCTACGAGCAGTACTTC.

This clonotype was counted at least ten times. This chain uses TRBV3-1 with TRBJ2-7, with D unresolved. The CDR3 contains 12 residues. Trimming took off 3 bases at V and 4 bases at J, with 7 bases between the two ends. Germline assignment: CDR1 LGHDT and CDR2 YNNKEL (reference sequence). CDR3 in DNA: TGTGCCAGCAGCCAGGCCGGTTACGAGCAGTACTTC. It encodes CASSQAGYEQYF.

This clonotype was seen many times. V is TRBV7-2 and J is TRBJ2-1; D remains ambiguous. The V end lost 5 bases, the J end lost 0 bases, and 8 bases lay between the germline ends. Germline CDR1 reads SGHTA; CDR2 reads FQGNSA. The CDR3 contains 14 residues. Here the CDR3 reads CASSPASSYNEQFF. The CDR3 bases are TGTGCCAGCAGCCCAGCAAGCTCCTACAATGAGCAGTTCTTC.

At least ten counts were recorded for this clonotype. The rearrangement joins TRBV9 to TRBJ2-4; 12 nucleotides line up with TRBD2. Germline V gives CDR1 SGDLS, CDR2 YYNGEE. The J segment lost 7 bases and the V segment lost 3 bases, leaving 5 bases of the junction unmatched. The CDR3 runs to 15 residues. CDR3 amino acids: CASSALAGGPNIQYF. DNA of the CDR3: TGTGCCAGCAGCGCCCTAGCGGGGGGGCCGAACATTCAGTACTTC.

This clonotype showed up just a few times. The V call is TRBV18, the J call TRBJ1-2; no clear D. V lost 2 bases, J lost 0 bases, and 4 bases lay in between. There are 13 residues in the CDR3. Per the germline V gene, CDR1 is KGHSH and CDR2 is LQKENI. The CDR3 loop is CASSPDPNYGYTF. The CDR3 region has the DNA TGTGCCAGCTCACCAGACCCTAACTATGGCTACACCTTC.

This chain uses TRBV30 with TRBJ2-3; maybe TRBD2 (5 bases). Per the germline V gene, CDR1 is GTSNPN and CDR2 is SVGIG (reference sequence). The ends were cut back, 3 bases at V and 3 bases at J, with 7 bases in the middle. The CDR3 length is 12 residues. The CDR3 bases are TGTGCCTGGAGCCCGGGGACAGATACGCAGTATTTT. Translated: CAWSPGTDTQYF.

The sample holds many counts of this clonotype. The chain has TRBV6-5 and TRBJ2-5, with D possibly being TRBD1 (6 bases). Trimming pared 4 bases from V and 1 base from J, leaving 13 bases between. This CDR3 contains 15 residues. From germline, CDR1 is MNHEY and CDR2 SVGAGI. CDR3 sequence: CASSSTRGTQETQYF. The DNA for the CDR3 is TGTGCCAGCAGTTCCACGAGGGGGACCCAAGAGACCCAGTACTTC.

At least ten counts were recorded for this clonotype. This chain's CDR3 is CASSLAAVTRVNSPLHF. The CDR3 bases are TGCGCCAGCAGCTTGGCCGCTGTCACCAGGGTTAATTCACCCCTCCACTTT. The V call is TRBV5-1, the J call TRBJ1-6; D possibly corresponds to TRBD1 (5 bases). This CDR3 is built from 17 residues. The V gene lost 0 bases and the J gene lost 6 bases, with 16 bases spanning the gap. Germline V gene sequence: CDR1 SGHRS, CDR2 YFSETQ.

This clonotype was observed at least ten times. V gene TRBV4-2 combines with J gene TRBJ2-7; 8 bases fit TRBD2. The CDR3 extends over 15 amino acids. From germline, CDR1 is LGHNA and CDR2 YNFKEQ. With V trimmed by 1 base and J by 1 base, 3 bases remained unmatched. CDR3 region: CASSQGSGGSYEQYF. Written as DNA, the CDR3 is TGTGCCAGCAGCCAAGGGAGCGGGGGTTCCTACGAGCAGTACTTC.

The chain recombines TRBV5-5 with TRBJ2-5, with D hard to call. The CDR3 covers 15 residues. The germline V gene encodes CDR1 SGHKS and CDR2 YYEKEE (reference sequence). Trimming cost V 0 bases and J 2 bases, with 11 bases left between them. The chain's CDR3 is CASSLVDPTQETQYF. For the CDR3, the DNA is TGTGCCAGCAGCTTGGTCGACCCTACGCAAGAGACCCAGTACTTC.

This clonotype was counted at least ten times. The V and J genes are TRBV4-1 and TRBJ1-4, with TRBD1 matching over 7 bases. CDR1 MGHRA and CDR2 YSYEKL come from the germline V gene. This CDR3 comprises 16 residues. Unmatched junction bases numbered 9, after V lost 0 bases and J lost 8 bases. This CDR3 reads CASSQEWGDRYEKLFF. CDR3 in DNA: TGCGCCAGCAGCCAAGAATGGGGGGACAGATACGAAAAACTGTTTTTT.

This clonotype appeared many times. CDR3 DNA sequence: TGTGCCAGCAGCCGGGGACAGGGAAGCCCAGATACGCAGTATTTT. This codes for CASSRGQGSPDTQYF. The V and J genes are TRBV4-2 and TRBJ2-3, with 9 bases matching TRBD1. Per germline, CDR1 LGHNA and CDR2 YNFKEQ. This CDR3 contains 15 residues. V was clipped by 4 bases and J by 4 bases; unmatched bases: 6.

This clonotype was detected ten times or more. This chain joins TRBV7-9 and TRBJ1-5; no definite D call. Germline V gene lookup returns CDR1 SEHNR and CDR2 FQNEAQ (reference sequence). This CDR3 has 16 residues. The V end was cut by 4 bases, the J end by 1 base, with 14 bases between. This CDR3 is CASSSLLQKSNQPQHF. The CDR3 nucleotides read TGTGCCAGCAGCTCGTTGTTACAAAAAAGCAATCAGCCCCAGCATTTT.